These 5 T cell receptor beta chains came from one sample sequenced in a study of OX40 agonist ivuxolimab in advanced cancers. The repertoire was sequenced with immunoSEQ multiplex PCR; TCRdb's copy has only in-frame clones and lacks some. The sample has some 100,000 clones, approximately 90% seen once. The material was CD4+ or CD8+ T cells sorted from blood, obtained in a trial of the OX40 agonist ivuxolimab. These TCRs come from an adult with an advanced solid tumor such as melanoma, head and neck, liver or kidney cancer.

With respect to this clone: The conserved phenylalanine or tryptophan is not found at the CDR3 terminus, so this likely reflects a read error. The V call is TRBV11-2, the J call TRBJ1-2; 8 positions match TRBD1. This CDR3 has 14 residues. Germline CDR1 and CDR2: SGHAT and FQNNGV. Trimming took 2 bases from V and 3 from J; bases not matched to a gene: 2. CDR3 loop: CASSLLTGDYGYTL. The DNA for the CDR3 is TGTGCCAGCAGCTTATTGACAGGGGACTATGGCTACACCCTC.

The chain uses TRBV9 and TRBJ1-3; 7 positions match TRBD1. CDR3 length equals 16 residues. Trimming at V came to 2 bases and at J to 4 bases, leaving 9 bases not matched to a gene. Per germline, CDR1 SGDLS and CDR2 YYNGEE. The CDR3 sequence is CASSVSGTASGNTIYF. CDR3 nucleotides: TGTGCCAGCAGCGTCTCCGGGACAGCTTCAGGAAACACCATATATTTT.

This chain uses TRBV10-3 with TRBJ2-7, with 11 nucleotides matching TRBD2. This CDR3 is 17 amino acids long. Trimming at V came to 3 bases and at J to 6 bases, leaving 13 bases not matched to a gene. Germline V CDR1 and CDR2: ENHRY, SYGVKD. The CDR3 bases are TGTGCCATCAGTGATGACGGAGGGCTAGCGGGAGGTCGCGAGCAGTACTTC. Amino acids: CAISDDGGLAGGREQYF.

This chain joins TRBV7-2 and TRBJ2-7; 7 bases align to TRBD2. CDR1 is SGHTA, CDR2 FQGNSA, per germline. The CDR3 runs 13 residues. J was trimmed by 6 bases and V by 5 bases; bases with no gene match: 7. The CDR3 sequence: CASSDPLATEQYF. In DNA form, the CDR3 reads TGTGCCAGCAGCGACCCACTAGCGACCGAGCAGTACTTC.

V and J are TRBV7-2 and TRBJ2-7; tentatively, D is TRBD2 (6 bases). The CDR3 is 14 amino acids. CDR1 SGHTA and CDR2 FQGNSA come from the germline V gene. Trimming took off 7 bases at V and 6 bases at J, with 19 bases between the two ends. CDR3 bases: TGTGCCAGCACACCAATAGGCGGGGCAGGCGAGCAGTACTTC. It yields the protein CASTPIGGAGEQYF.